A selection of T cell receptor beta chains follows, all from one sample in a study of PD-1 blockade in mismatch repair-deficient tumors. This table comes from immunoSEQ multiplex PCR, and its TCRdb copy is limited to in-frame clones, with some not included. The table shows around 17,000 clones, with approximately 84% occurring only once. This specimen consisted of PBMCs, obtained roughly 23 weeks after starting pembrolizumab. These receptor sequences come from an adult with mismatch repair-deficient cancer. The CDR3 runs from the conserved cysteine through the conserved F or W. D genes are given only for firm matches. Expanded clones get a size class; other rows say once, few or many, or leave the size out.

D,J,V,size,CDR3,DNA
-,TRBJ2-5,TRBV27,few,CASSLSAGYLQETQYF,TGTGCCAGCAGTTTGTCAGCGGGCTACCTCCAAGAGACCCAGTACTTC
-,TRBJ2-2,TRBV10-3,-,CAISESRVNTGELFF,TGTGCCATCAGTGAGAGCAGGGTAAACACCGGGGAGCTGTTTTTT
TRBD2,TRBJ2-7,TRBV10-2,-,CASSVSSGFPYEQYF,TGCGCCAGCAGTGTCAGTAGCGGGTTCCCCTACGAGCAGTACTTC
-,TRBJ1-5,TRBV19,-,CASSIWAVREGSNQPQHF,TGTGCCAGTAGTATTTGGGCGGTCAGGGAAGGAAGCAATCAGCCCCAGCATTTT
TRBD2,TRBJ2-1,TRBV7-8,-,CASSPPLRLAGSYNEQFF,TGTGCCAGCAGCCCCCCATTACGACTAGCGGGCTCCTACAATGAGCAGTTCTTC
-,TRBJ2-7,TRBV7-2,few,CASSWSRDSEQYF,TGTGCCAGCAGCTGGAGCCGGGACTCCGAGCAGTACTTC
-,TRBJ1-5,TRBV27,-,CASSFWGGGGPQHF,TGTGCCAGCAGTTTTTGGGGGGGAGGTGGGCCCCAGCATTTT
TRBD1,TRBJ2-1,TRBV29-1,-,CSVAAVRQGYNEQFF,TGCAGCGTTGCCGCTGTCCGACAGGGCTACAATGAGCAGTTCTTC
-,TRBJ1-1,TRBV18,-,CASSPLDRANTEAFF,TGTGCCAGCTCACCACTAGACAGAGCGAACACTGAAGCTTTCTTT
TRBD2,TRBJ2-1,TRBV9,-,CASSVEGLAGPSSYNEQFF,TGTGCCAGCAGCGTAGAGGGGCTAGCGGGTCCGAGCTCCTACAATGAGCAGTTCTTC
-,TRBJ2-2,TRBV11-3,-,CASSLDLIWAGAIQSGELFF,TGTGCCAGCAGCTTAGATCTAATTTGGGCAGGGGCCATTCAAAGCGGGGAGCTGTTTTTT
TRBD2,TRBJ2-5,TRBV5-1,-,CASSLGGRTQETQYF,TGCGCCAGCAGCTTGGGCGGGAGGACTCAAGAGACCCAGTACTTC
-,TRBJ1-1,TRBV18,-,CASSITHGSVWNTEAFF,TGTGCCAGCTCAATTACGCATGGGAGTGTCTGGAACACTGAAGCTTTCTTT
TRBD1,TRBJ1-1,TRBV9,-,CASSPQGRGQTEAFF,TGTGCCAGCAGCCCCCAGGGCAGGGGGCAAACTGAAGCTTTCTTT
TRBD2,TRBJ2-1,TRBV5-1,-,CASSLALSGSIIVNEQFF,TGCGCCAGCAGCTTGGCGCTGAGCGGGAGTATTATTGTCAATGAGCAGTTCTTC